This TCR beta chain was sequenced for a study of glioma-infiltrating T cells after dendritic cell vaccination (dated by TCRdb to the mid-2010s). For the wider study: The cohort comprised around 15 glioblastoma patients from Phase I and II dendritic cell vaccination trials, 9 newly diagnosed and 6 with recurrent disease. Patients received three intradermal dendritic cell vaccine injections at biweekly intervals in the arm below the axilla. In glioblastoma patients vaccinated with dendritic cells, deep sequencing of TCR beta CDR3 regions served to measure tumor-infiltrating lymphocyte content and to compare repertoires between tumor and blood. Survival after dendritic cell vaccination was correlated with TCR sequencing metrics, such as TIL content and the overlap between tumor and blood repertoires. To make the vaccine, monocyte-derived dendritic cells were cultured for 6 to 8 days with IL-4 and GM-CSF and then pulsed overnight with autologous tumor lysate. Autologous tumor lysate-pulsed dendritic cell vaccination was administered to the patients between about 2003 and 2012.

This clone was recorded once. Its antigen remains unidentified. Per-base quality was not reported, and no clone a single base away is much larger than it. TCRB CDR3 regions were amplified from approximately 2 ug genomic DNA, or all available DNA if less, using the immunoSEQ assay. The multiplex PCR relied on 60 forward primers for TCR V beta segments and 13 reverse primers for J beta segments. To estimate reads per starting template, synthetic control templates were spiked into each sample at limiting dilution. Reads of 87 bp were generated by sequencing on the Illumina HiSeq System. Per the original workflow: PCR and sequencing errors were removed by a nearest neighbor algorithm that merged closely related sequences. TCR overlap was defined as the percentage of unique tumor TCR beta sequences that were also found in the peripheral blood of the same patient. The table comes from immuneACCESS by way of TCRdb, which keeps in-frame sequences with V and J called. Part of the clones is missing from these tables; in studies checked, under half for an unresolved V gene and the rest for unknown reasons. V and J calls and clone size are as listed in that table; D and trimming were resolved from the DNA. Here the sample has some 70,000 clones; around four fifths occur a single time. Jointly, the top ten make up about 9% of the sample.

Patients were selected on the basis of adequate residual fresh-frozen tumor tissue and more than two years of available survival data. An isocitrate dehydrogenase mutation was not carried by any of the glioblastoma patients, although molecular status was otherwise variable. PBMC were collected before vaccination, two weeks after the third vaccination, and at tumor progression if tumor progression occurred. Genomic DNA was extracted with the Qiagen DNeasy Blood extraction Kit. Overall results and qualifications from the work: After dendritic cell vaccination, a higher estimated pretreatment TIL content predicted longer time to progression and longer overall survival. The cohort was small and heterogeneous, with few patients having full blood and tumor sets and even fewer initial-recurrent tumor pairs. The TCR overlap response model with three groups was called speculative and said to need prospective validation. No direct relationship between TCR clonality and survival was found, suggesting a diverse polyclonal response may matter.

The sequence was obtained from a human donor with glioblastoma. The sample consisted of blood, taken before dendritic cell vaccination.

The encoded CDR3 is CASSPSGGRTEAFF. The sequence in DNA is TGCGCCAGCAGCCCTTCCGGGGGGCGAACTGAAGCTTTCTTT. This chain joins TRBV5-1 to TRBJ1-1; D gene: possibly TRBD1, on 6 matching bases. The CDR3 sequence holds 14 residues, the cysteine and phenylalanine included. The entry retains the CDR3 DNA only, 42 bases that are in frame from base 1. V gives up 4 bases and J gives up 5 bases, and the segment between their germline ends measures 15 bases. CDR1 and CDR2 are drawn from the germline V gene: SGHRS, YFSETQ.